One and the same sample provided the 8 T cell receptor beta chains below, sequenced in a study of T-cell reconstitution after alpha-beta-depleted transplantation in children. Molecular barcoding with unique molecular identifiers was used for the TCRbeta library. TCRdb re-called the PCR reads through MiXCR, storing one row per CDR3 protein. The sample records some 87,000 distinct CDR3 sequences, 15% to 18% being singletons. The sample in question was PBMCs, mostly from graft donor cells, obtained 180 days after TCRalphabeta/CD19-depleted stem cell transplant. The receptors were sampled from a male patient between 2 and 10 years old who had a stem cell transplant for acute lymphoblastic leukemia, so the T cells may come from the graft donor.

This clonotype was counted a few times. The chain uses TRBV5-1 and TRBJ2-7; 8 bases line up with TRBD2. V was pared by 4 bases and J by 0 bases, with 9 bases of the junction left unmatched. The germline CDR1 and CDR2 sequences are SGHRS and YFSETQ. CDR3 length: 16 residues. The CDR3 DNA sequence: TGCGCCAGCAGCAGGGCCGTTGCGGGGGGCTCCTACGAGCAGTACTTC. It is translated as CASSRAVAGGSYEQYF.

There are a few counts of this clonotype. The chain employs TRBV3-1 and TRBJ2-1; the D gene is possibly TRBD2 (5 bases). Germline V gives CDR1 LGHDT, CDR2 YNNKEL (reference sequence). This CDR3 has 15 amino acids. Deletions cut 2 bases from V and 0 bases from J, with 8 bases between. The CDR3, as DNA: TGTGCCAGCAGCCAATTAGCGCCCTCCTACAATGAGCAGTTCTTC. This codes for CASSQLAPSYNEQFF.

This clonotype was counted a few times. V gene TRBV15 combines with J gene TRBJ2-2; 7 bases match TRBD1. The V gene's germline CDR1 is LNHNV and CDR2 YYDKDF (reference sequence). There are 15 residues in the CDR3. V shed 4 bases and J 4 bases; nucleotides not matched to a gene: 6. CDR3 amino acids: CATSIQGVGTGELFF. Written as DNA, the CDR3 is TGTGCCACCAGCATTCAGGGGGTAGGCACCGGGGAGCTGTTTTTT.

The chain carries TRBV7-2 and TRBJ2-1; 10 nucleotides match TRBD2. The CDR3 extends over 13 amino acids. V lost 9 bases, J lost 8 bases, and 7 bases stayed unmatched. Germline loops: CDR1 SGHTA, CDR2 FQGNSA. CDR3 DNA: TGTGCCAGTACTAGCGGGGTTTTCGATGAGCAGTTCTTC. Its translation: CASTSGVFDEQFF.

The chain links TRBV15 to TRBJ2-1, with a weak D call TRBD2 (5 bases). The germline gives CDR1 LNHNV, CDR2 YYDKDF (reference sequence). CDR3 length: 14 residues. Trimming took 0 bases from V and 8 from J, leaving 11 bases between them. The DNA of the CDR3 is TGTGCCACCAGCAGAGAAGTTCTAGCACATGAGCAGTTCTTC. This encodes CATSREVLAHEQFF.

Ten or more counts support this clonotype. In nucleotides, the CDR3 is TGTGCCAGCGGGACTAGCGGGAGGCAGACCCAGTACTTC. Translating gives CASGTSGRQTQYF. The chain carries TRBV12-3 or TRBV12-4 and TRBJ2-5; 15 nucleotides align to TRBD2. The J segment lost 6 bases and the V segment lost 8 bases, leaving 1 base of the junction unmatched. CDR3 length: 13 residues.

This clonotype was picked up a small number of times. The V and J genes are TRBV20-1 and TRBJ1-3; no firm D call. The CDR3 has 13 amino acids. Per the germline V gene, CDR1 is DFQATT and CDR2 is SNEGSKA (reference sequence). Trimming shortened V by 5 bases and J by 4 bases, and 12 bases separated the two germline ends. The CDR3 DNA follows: TGCAGTGCTCAGAAGGACGTCGGAAACACCATATATTTT. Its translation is CSAQKDVGNTIYF.

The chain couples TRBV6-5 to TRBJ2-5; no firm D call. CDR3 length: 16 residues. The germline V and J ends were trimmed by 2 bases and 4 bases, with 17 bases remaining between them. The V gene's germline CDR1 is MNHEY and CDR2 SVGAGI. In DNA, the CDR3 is TGTGCCAGCAGTTACACAACCGGACGAGGCGGAGAGACCCAGTACTTC. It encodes CASSYTTGRGGETQYF.